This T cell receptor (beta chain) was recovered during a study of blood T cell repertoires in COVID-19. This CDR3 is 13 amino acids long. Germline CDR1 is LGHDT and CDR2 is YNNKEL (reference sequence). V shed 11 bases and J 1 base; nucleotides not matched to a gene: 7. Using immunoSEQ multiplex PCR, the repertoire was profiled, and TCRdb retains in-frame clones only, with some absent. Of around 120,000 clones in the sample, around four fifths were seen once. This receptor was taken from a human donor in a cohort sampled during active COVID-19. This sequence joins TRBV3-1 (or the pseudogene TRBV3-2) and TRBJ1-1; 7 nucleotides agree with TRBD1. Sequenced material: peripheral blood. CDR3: CACSTGANTEAFF. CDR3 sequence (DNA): TGTGCCTGCTCTACAGGGGCGAACACTGAAGCTTTCTTT.